This paragraph covers one T cell receptor beta chain sequence. Which antigen it targets is not known. No qualities accompany the bases; no much larger clone lies one base away. V is clipped by 2 bases and J by 8 bases, and the sequence between their germline boundaries is 6 bases long. Reading the germline V gene gives CDR1 SNHLY and CDR2 FYNNEI. The CDR3 contains 12 residues, cysteine and phenylalanine counted. Kept here is only the CDR3 DNA, which spans 36 bases and is read in frame from base 1. The data are from a study of beta chain features in type 1 diabetes (dated by TCRdb to the late 2010s). With respect to the entire study: No differences in mean age, gender distribution, total cell number or subset yield were found between patients and healthy donors. A total of around 100 million sorted cells were examined across all samples, and RNA yield correlated strongly with the number of cells per subset. The study compared the TCRB repertoires of sorted circulating CD4+ T cell subsets in recently diagnosed type 1 diabetes patients with those in matched healthy donors. Naive and central memory subsets were obtained from all 30 or so donors, but regulatory and stem cell-like memory subsets were isolated from only 8 patients and 8 healthy donors.

The entire amount of isolated RNA was reverse transcribed using the High Capacity cDNA Reverse Transcription Kit, so the sequenced TCRB transcripts were expressed ones. Survey-depth immunoSEQ sequencing was performed on stem cell-like memory T cell samples, with an average of about 1 million total reads per sample. Sorted cells were lysed in RLT buffer, and RNA was extracted using DNase-treated RNeasy Micro or Mini kits according to cell number. Each cell subset was processed on its own to prevent cross-contamination, while patient and healthy donor samples were processed together. Using the immunoSEQ multiplex PCR, TCRB sequences were amplified from cDNA into 87-bp fragments spanning the CDR3 region. Sequencing of the amplicons was performed on the Illumina HiSeq platform. Under the source paper's analysis protocol: Synthetic template baselines were used to correct PCR bias computationally, reads within Hamming distance 2 were collapsed together, and singletons that could not be merged were discarded. Reads were aligned to IMGT to assign V, D and J genes, CDR3 length, and insertions or deletions at six rearrangement sites. Within each subset, clonotype counts were normalized to sorted cell number, and only after that were true diversity and Gini coefficients computed with the tcR R package. Repertoire sharing was quantified using the overlap coefficient calculated on TCRB nucleotide sequences. TCRdb's version of the immuneACCESS table is confined to in-frame rearrangements and falls short of the full clone set. An unresolved V gene accounts for under half of the shortfall where checked; the remainder is of unknown origin. D and trimming were read from the DNA, whereas the V and J calls and clone size are those reported in that table. Across this sample there are some 14,000 clones, with around three fifths seen only once. About 0.54% of the sample is in the top ten clones.

Each donor gave one peripheral blood draw, averaging about 120 mL, which was collected into heparinised tubes. Naive, central memory, regulatory and stem cell-like memory CD4+ T cells were sorted on a BD FACSAria II using a panel including CD45RO, CCR7, CD25, CD127, CD95 and CD27. A purity above 95% was achieved for all sorted populations. PBMCs were isolated right away by Lymphoprep density gradient centrifugation and were stained directly, without culture. So that batch effects would be minimized, each experiment stained and sorted samples in pairs, pairing one healthy donor with one patient. Study-level results and caveats: In all four CD4+ subsets, TCRB CDR3 length was moderately but significantly shorter in type 1 diabetes patients. Because cDNA rather than genomic DNA was sequenced, highly expressing activated cells could have been over-represented, although no difference in activation and CD3 levels was found between groups. PCR might favor shorter templates, but patient and control samples were amplified and corrected together, so any skew would affect both groups equally. The naive, central memory and regulatory TCRB repertoires appeared to resemble one another more closely among patients than among healthy donors. HLA sub-analyses involved small numbers of individuals, so any influence of HLA type on TCRB rearrangement remained unresolved. Patients with type 1 diabetes made fewer insertions and deleted more nucleotides at VDJ recombination sites, implying thymic rearrangement abnormalities.

The V and J segments used are TRBV2 and TRBJ1-4; no D gene call is confident. Sequencing was done on a sample of stem cell memory CD4+ T cells from blood. What this sample's cell subset or site label stands for: stem cell-like memory CD4+ T cells. The TCR sequence derives from a woman between 18 and 29 years old with type 1 diabetes. Here is the DNA: TGTGCCAGCAGTGAACAGTGGGAAAAACTGTTTTTT. Its coded protein is CASSEQWEKLFF.